A single sample gave rise to the 10 T cell receptor beta chains below, sequenced in a study of shared clonotypes between healthy human individuals (dated by TCRdb to 2020 to 2022). Libraries were made using the immunoSEQ multiplex PCR assay. TCRdb obtained this table from immuneACCESS and retained in-frame rearrangements with V and J assigned. These tables miss some clones; where compared with another copy, unresolved V genes account for less than half of the shortfall, and the remainder is unexplained. In this sample the table shows 2 million to 2.5 million clones, 85% to 95% of which occur a single time. The biggest ten clones account for around 0.38% of the sample. Sequencing was performed on naive CD4+ T cells from PBMCs. This specimen's cell subset or site label, interpreted: CD45RA+ positively selected. These receptors were obtained from a young man in good health. Some clones in this sample may be carry-over from other donors' samples.

Turning to this clone: The sample contains more than one DNA sequence encoding this CDR3. The chain combines TRBV6-1 with TRBJ1-5; the D gene is possibly TRBD1 (5 bases). Looked up from germline, CDR1 is MNHNS and CDR2 is SASEGT. With 6 bases removed from V and 1 base from J, the gap between germline ends came to 13 bases. The CDR3 is 15 amino acids. CDR3 nucleotide sequence: TGTGCCAGCAGCCCAACAGGTGGCAGCAATCAGCCCCAGCATTTT. Protein product: CASSPTGGSNQPQHF.

The chain combines TRBV7-9 with TRBJ2-7; D not certain. This CDR3 comprises 17 residues. The germline V gene has CDR1 SEHNR and CDR2 FQNEAQ (reference sequence). Between the trimmed V and J ends, which lost 0 bases and 5 bases, there was a span of 20 bases. CDR3: CASSLALGFQAEDEQYF. The DNA for the CDR3 is TGTGCCAGCAGCTTAGCTCTCGGTTTTCAGGCGGAAGACGAGCAGTACTTC.

This clone was detected once. The rearrangement joins TRBV5-1 to TRBJ1-2; D may be TRBD1 (5 bases). Germline V CDR1 and CDR2: SGHRS, YFSETQ. This CDR3 comprises 15 residues. V lost 0 bases, J lost 4 bases, and 13 bases lay in between. CDR3 DNA: TGCGCCAGCAGCTTGGCCTGGGGCTCGGGCTATGGCTACACCTTC. Translation: CASSLAWGSGYGYTF.

This clone was counted once. The chain combines TRBV5-1 with TRBJ2-2; possible D gene TRBD1, 5 bases. The CDR3 is 15 amino acids. The V end lost 4 bases, the J end lost 9 bases, and 19 bases lay between the germline ends. Germline V gene lookup returns CDR1 SGHRS and CDR2 YFSETQ. The CDR3 DNA reads TGCGCCAGCAGCCCCCTTTCAATCGACAGTCGGGAGCTGTTTTTT. Its protein product is CASSPLSIDSRELFF.

The rearrangement links TRBV9 to TRBJ2-3, with TRBD2 matching over 11 bases. V shed 3 bases, J shed 2 bases, and the junction held 5 bases outside the gene matches. The CDR3 sequence is 16 residues long. Germline V gene sequence: CDR1 SGDLS, CDR2 YYNGEE. Here the CDR3 DNA reads TGTGCCAGCAGCGCTGGGACTAGCGGCCTCACAGATACGCAGTATTTT. This translates into CASSAGTSGLTDTQYF. Full variable domain (missing parts from reference TRBV9 and TRBJ2-3): DSGVTQTPKHLITATGQRVTLRCSPRSGDLSVYWYQQSLDQGLQFLIQYYNGEERAKGNILERFSAQQFPDLHSELNLSSLELGDSALYFCASSAGTSGLTDTQYFGPGTRLTVL.

V and J are TRBV10-3 and TRBJ2-2, with D perhaps assigned TRBD1 or TRBD2 (5 bases each). Germline CDR1 ENHRY, CDR2 SYGVKD. The CDR3 spans 15 residues. The V end was cut by 7 bases, the J end by 2 bases, with 14 bases between. Here the CDR3 DNA reads TGTGCCATCAACACAAGGGACCCAAACACCGGGGAGCTGTTTTTT. Translation gives CAINTRDPNTGELFF.

The CDR3 DNA is TGTGCCAGTAGTAAACCCCCCCGGGAGCAAAATGAGCAGTTCTTC. Encoded protein: CASSKPPREQNEQFF. The chain is built from TRBV19 and TRBJ2-1; maybe TRBD2 (6 bases). This CDR3 contains 15 residues. Trimming cost V 4 bases and J 7 bases, with 17 bases left between them. Germline CDR1 reads LNHDA; CDR2 reads SQIVND (reference sequence).

J is TRBJ1-2 and V is TRBV25-1; D is possibly TRBD1 (5 bases). The CDR3 contains 14 residues. Per germline, CDR1 MGHDK and CDR2 SYGVNS. Trimming took 7 bases from V and 8 from J, leaving 20 bases between them. The CDR3: CASKEVGTPFGYTF. The CDR3 bases are TGTGCCAGCAAGGAGGTAGGGACCCCCTTCGGCTACACCTTC.

V gene TRBV30 combines with J gene TRBJ1-3, with D perhaps matching TRBD1 (6 bases). V gave up 3 bases and J gave up 4 bases, with 13 bases separating them. Per germline, CDR1 GTSNPN and CDR2 SVGIG (reference sequence). The CDR3 has 14 residues. CDR3 protein: CAWRYPGVGNTIYF. The CDR3, as DNA: TGTGCCTGGAGATACCCAGGGGTAGGAAACACCATATATTTT. The full variable domain, rest sourced from reference TRBV30 and TRBJ1-3, is SQTIHQWPATLVQPVGSPLSLECTVEGTSNPNLYWYRQAAGRGLQLLFYSVGIGQISSEVPQNLSASRPQDRQFILSSKKLLLSDSGFYLCAWRYPGVGNTIYFGEGSWLTVV.

V is TRBV11-2 and J is TRBJ2-7; 10 positions agree with TRBD1. Per the germline V gene, CDR1 is SGHAT and CDR2 is FQNNGV. This CDR3 comprises 14 residues. V lost 5 bases and J lost 6; bases outside the gene matches: 7. The CDR3 loop is CASSPTRTGGEQYF. CDR3 in DNA: TGTGCCAGCAGCCCAACGCGGACAGGGGGCGAGCAGTACTTC.